The rows below give T cell receptor beta chains drawn from one sample of a study of CDR3 diversity in severe acne. MiXCR, applied by TCRdb to the PCR reads, yields one record per CDR3 protein. The sample yields about 76,000 distinct CDR3 sequences, roughly 51% seen once. Sequencing input: blood. The source of these receptors is a male donor in good health, without acne. CDR3s include the opening cysteine and the closing phenylalanine or tryptophan. Fields, in order: V gene, clone size, J gene, D gene, CDR3 DNA, CDR3 protein. D genes are given only for firm matches. Clone size appears in some rows only: once, few, many, or a class for an expanded clone.

TRBV10-3	many	TRBJ1-5	-	TGTGCCATCAGTGATCGGGCTAGCAATCAGCCCCAGCATTTT	CAISDRASNQPQHF
TRBV2	-	TRBJ2-3	TRBD1	TGTGCCAGCAGGGGGACAGGGGCCTACACAGATACGCAGTATTTT	CASRGTGAYTDTQYF
TRBV20-1	-	TRBJ2-7	TRBD2	TGCAGTGCTAAGCTAGCGGGACGGGTCAACGAGCAGTACTTC	CSAKLAGRVNEQYF
TRBV20-1	-	TRBJ2-1	TRBD2	TGCAGTGCTCCTCGACTAGCGGGAGGACTCTCCTACAATGAGCAGTTCTTC	CSAPRLAGGLSYNEQFF
TRBV9	many	TRBJ2-3	TRBD2	TGTGCCAGCAGCGTAGCCGGGACTAGCGGTCGAACATTAGATACGCAGTATTTT	CASSVAGTSGRTLDTQYF
TRBV25-1	-	TRBJ1-1	TRBD1	TGTGCCAGCAGTGAGCAGGGGGTCGACACTGAAGCTTTCTTT	CASSEQGVDTEAFF
TRBV6-5	-	TRBJ1-1	TRBD1	TGTGCCAGCAGGGACAGGGAGGGGACGACCACTGAAGCTTTCTTT	CASRDREGTTTEAFF
TRBV6-1	-	TRBJ2-5	-	TGTGCCAGCAGTTGGGCCCGCCAAGAGACCCAGTACTTC	CASSWARQETQYF
TRBV6-5	-	TRBJ1-1	-	TGTGCCAGCAGTTTTTCTGGGAACACTGAAGCTTTCTTT	CASSFSGNTEAFF
TRBV24-1	-	TRBJ2-7	-	TGTGCCACCTTCGGGACGGCGAATCTCTACGAGCAGTACTTC	CATFGTANLYEQYF
TRBV6-5	-	TRBJ1-3	-	TGTGCCAGTAAGAGGCAATCTACTGGAAACACCATATATTTT	CASKRQSTGNTIYF
TRBV10-3	-	TRBJ2-7	TRBD1	TGTGCCAGTAGGCGACAGGGCAGCTCCTACGAGCAGTACTTC	CASRRQGSSYEQYF
TRBV6-6	-	TRBJ1-6	-	TGTGCCAGCAGCGCTATTATCTCTGGGGCCAATTCACCCCTCCACTTT	CASSAIISGANSPLHF
TRBV19	-	TRBJ2-1	TRBD2	TGTGCCAGTAGTGCAAGACTAGCGGGGGCGTATCCGGTTGAGCAGTTCTTC	CASSARLAGAYPVEQFF
TRBV3-1	-	TRBJ2-6	-	TGTGCCAGCAGCCAGAGTGGGGCCAACGTCCTGACTTTC	CASSQSGANVLTF
TRBV5-1	-	TRBJ1-1	-	-	CTSVPAISRDRGVNTEAFF
TRBV11-2	many	TRBJ1-1	-	TGTGCCAGCAGCCTCTGGGAAATGAACACTGAAGCTTTCTTT	CASSLWEMNTEAFF
TRBV24-1	-	TRBJ2-7	TRBD2	TGTGCCACCAGTGACACCTCTAGCGGGACCCCCTACGAGCAGTACTTC	CATSDTSSGTPYEQYF
TRBV13	-	TRBJ2-7	-	TGTGCCAGCAGCTTTATCGCGGGCTACGAGCAGTACTTC	CASSFIAGYEQYF
TRBV7-9	-	TRBJ2-5	TRBD2	TGTGCCACCGGACTAGCTAATTGGGGAGAGACCCAGTACTTC	CATGLANWGETQYF
TRBV7-3	medium-sized	TRBJ1-2	-	TGTGCCAGCAGCTTCGACAGACAGTATGGCTACACCTTC	CASSFDRQYGYTF
TRBV7-8	few	TRBJ2-7	TRBD2	TGTGCCAGCAGCTTAGAAGCTAGCGGGAGGGGAGGGTACTTC	CASSLEASGRGGYF